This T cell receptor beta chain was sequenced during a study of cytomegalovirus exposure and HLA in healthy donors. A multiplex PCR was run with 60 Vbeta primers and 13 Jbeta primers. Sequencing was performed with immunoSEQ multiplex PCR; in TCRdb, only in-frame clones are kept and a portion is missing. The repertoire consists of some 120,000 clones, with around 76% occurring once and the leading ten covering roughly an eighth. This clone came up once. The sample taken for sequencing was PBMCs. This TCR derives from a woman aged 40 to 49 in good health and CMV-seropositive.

CDR3 residues: CASSYGSAVDTQYF. The CDR3 DNA is TGTGCCAGCAGTTACGGCTCAGCGGTAGATACGCAGTATTTT. The rearrangement links TRBV6-5 to TRBJ2-3; possible D gene TRBD2, 5 bases. With 2 bases removed from V and 5 bases from J, the gap between germline ends came to 11 bases. This CDR3 spans 14 amino acids. Germline-derived CDR1 and CDR2 are MNHEY and SVGAGI.